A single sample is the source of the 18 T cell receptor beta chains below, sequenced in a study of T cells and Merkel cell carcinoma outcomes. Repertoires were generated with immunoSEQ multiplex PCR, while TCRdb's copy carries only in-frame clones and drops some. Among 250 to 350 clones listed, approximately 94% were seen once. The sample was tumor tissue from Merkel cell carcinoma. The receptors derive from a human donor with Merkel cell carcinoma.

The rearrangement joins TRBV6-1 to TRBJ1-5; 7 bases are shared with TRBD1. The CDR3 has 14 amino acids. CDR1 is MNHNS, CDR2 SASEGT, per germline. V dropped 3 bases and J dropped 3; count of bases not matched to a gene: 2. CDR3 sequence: CASSEGQFNQPQHF. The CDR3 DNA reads TGTGCCAGCAGTGAGGGACAGTTCAATCAGCCCCAGCATTTT.

CDR3 coding DNA: TGCAGCGCTCGGTGGCACCAAGAGACCCAGTACTTC. Residues: CSARWHQETQYF. The chain has TRBV29-1 and TRBJ2-5; no clear D. This CDR3 contains 12 residues. V shed 7 bases and J shed 0 bases, with 9 bases lying between them. Germline V gene sequence: CDR1 SQVTM, CDR2 ANQGSEA.

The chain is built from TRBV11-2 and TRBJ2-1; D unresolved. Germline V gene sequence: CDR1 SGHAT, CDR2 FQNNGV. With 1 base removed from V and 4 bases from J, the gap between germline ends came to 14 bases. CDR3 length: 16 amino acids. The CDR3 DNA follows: TGTGCCAGCAGCTTAGCTTTGGATCAGCCTTACAATGAGCAGTTCTTC. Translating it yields CASSLALDQPYNEQFF.

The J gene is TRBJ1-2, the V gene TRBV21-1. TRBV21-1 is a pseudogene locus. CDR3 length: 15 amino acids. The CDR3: CASSPWVGGLYGYTF. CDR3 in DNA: TGTGCCAGCAGCCCCTGGGTCGGGGGACTCTATGGCTACACCTTC.

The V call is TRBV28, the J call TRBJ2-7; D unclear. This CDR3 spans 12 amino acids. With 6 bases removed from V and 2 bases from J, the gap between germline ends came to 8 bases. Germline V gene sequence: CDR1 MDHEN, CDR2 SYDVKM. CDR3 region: CASRDGTYEQYF. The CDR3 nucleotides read TGTGCCAGCAGGGACGGCACCTACGAGCAGTACTTC. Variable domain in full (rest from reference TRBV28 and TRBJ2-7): DVKVTQSSRYLVKRTGEKVFLECVQDMDHENMFWYRQDPGLGLRLIYFSYDVKMKEKGDIPEGYSVSREKKERFSLILESASTNQTSMYLCASRDGTYEQYFGPGTRLTVT.

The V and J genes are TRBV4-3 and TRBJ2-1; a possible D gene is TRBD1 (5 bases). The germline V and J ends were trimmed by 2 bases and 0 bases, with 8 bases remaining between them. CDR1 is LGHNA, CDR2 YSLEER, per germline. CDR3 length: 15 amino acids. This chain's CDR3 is CASSQLQDSYNEQFF. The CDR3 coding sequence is TGCGCCAGCAGCCAATTACAGGACTCCTACAATGAGCAGTTCTTC.

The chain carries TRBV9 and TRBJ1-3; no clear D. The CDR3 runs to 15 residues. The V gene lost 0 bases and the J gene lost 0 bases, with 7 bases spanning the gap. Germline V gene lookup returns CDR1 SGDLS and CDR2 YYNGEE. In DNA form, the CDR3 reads TGTGCCAGCAGCGTAGACGGGAACTCTGGAAACACCATATATTTT. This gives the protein CASSVDGNSGNTIYF.

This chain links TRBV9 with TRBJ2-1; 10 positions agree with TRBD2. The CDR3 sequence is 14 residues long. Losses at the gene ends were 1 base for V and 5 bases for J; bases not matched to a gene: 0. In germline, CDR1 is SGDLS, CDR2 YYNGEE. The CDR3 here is CASSVTSGDNEQFF. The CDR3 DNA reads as TGTGCCAGCAGCGTAACTAGCGGGGACAATGAGCAGTTCTTC.

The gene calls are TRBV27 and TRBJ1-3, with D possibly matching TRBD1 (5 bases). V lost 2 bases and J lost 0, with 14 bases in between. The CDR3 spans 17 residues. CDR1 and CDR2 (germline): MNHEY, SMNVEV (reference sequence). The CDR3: CASSLAGTRNSGNTIYF. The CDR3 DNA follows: TGTGCCAGCAGTTTAGCGGGGACGAGGAACTCTGGAAACACCATATATTTT.

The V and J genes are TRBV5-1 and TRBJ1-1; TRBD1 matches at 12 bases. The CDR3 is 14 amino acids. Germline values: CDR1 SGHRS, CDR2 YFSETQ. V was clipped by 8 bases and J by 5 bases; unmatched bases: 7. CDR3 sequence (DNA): TGCGCCAGTGGGACAGGGGGCCTCGCTACTGAAGCTTTCTTT. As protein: CASGTGGLATEAFF. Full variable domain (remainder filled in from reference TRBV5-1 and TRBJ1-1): KAGVTQTPRYLIKTRGQQVTLSCSPISGHRSVSWYQQTPGQGLQFLFEYFSETQRNKGNFPGRFSGRQFSNSRSEMNVSTLELGDSALYLCASGTGGLATEAFFGQGTRLTVV.

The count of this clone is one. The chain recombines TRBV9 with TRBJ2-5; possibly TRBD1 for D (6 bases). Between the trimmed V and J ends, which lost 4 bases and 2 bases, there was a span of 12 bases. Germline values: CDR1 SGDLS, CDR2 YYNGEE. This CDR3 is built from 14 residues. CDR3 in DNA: TGTGCCAGCAGCCGTAGACAGGAGCAAGAGACCCAGTACTTC. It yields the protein CASSRRQEQETQYF.

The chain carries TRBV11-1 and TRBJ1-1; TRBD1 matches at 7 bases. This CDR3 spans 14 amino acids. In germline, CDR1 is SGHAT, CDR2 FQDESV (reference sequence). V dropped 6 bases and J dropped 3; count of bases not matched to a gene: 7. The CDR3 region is CASRTDRVDTEAFF. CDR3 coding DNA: TGTGCCAGCAGGACTGACAGGGTAGACACTGAAGCTTTCTTT.

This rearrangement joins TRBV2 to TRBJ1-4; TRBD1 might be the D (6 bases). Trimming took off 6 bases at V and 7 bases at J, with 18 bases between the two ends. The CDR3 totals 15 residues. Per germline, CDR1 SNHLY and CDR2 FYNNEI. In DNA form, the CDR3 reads TGTGCCAGCAGCACAGAAGGAGGGGGGAGTGAAAAACTGTTTTTT. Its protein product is CASSTEGGGSEKLFF. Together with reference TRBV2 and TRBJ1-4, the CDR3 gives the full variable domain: EPEVTQTPSHQVTQMGQEVILRCVPISNHLYFYWYRQILGQKVEFLVSFYNNEISEKSEIFDDQFSVERPDGSNFTLKIRSTKLEDSAMYFCASSTEGGGSEKLFFGSGTQLSVL.

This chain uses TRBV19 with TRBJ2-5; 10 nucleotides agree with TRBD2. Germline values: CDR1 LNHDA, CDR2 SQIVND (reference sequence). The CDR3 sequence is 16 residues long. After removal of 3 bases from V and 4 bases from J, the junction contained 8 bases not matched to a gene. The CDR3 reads CASSIRAGGRGETQYF. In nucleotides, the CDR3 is TGTGCCAGTAGTATTCGAGCGGGGGGGCGGGGAGAGACCCAGTACTTC.

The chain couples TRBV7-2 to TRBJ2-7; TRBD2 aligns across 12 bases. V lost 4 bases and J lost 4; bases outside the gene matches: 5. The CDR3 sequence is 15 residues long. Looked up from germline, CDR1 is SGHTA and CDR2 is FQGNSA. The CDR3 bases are TGTGCCAGCAGCTCCTCCGGGACTAGCGGGTACGAGCAGTACTTC. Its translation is CASSSSGTSGYEQYF.

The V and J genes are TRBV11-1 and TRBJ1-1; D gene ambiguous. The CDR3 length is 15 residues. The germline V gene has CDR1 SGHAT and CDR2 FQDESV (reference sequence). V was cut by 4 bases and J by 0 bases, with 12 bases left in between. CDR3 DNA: TGTGCCAGCAGCTCCACTTGGTTAATGAACACTGAAGCTTTCTTT. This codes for CASSSTWLMNTEAFF.

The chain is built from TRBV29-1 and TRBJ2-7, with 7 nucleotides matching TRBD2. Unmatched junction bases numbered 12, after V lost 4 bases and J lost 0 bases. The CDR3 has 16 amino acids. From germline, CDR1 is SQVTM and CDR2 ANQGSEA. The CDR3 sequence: CSVATNGGFHSYEQYV. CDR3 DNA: TGCAGCGTTGCGACTAACGGGGGGTTTCACTCCTACGAGCAGTACGTC.

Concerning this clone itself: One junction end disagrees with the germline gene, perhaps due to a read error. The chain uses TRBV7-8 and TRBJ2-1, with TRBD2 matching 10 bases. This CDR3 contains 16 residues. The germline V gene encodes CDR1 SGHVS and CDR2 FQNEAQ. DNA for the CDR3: TGTGCCAGCAGTTTAGCGGGGGGCCTAACCGAAAATGAGCAGTTCTTC. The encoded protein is CASSLAGGLTENEQFF.